The 17 T cell receptor beta chains below all came from one sample that was sequenced in a study of lymphopenia after photon versus proton radiotherapy. TCRdb's copy holds only in-frame clones and misses some; the assay was immunoSEQ multiplex PCR. The sample lists 55,000 to 70,000 clones; around 86% were seen once. The material sequenced was peripheral blood, taken from a patient treated with proton-based radiotherapy. The receptors shown here come from a man older than 75 with esophageal cancer.

The CDR3 sequence is CASSVGWGQGNMETQYF. CDR3 nucleotide sequence: TGTGCCAGCAGCGTTGGGTGGGGACAGGGGAATATGGAGACCCAGTACTTC. This chain uses TRBV9 with TRBJ2-5, with 10 positions matching TRBD1. V lost 2 bases, J lost 5 bases, and 12 bases stayed unmatched. The CDR3 totals 17 residues. Germline CDR1 is SGDLS and CDR2 is YYNGEE.

This chain joins TRBV4-1 and TRBJ1-5, with D tentatively TRBD1 (5 bases). Trimming removed 2 bases at V and 4 bases at J, with 9 bases between. CDR3 length equals 14 residues. From germline, CDR1 is MGHRA and CDR2 YSYEKL. CDR3: CASSQRTGNQPQHF. The CDR3 nucleotides are TGCGCCAGCAGCCAAAGAACAGGAAATCAGCCCCAGCATTTT.

The chain is built from TRBV7-9 and TRBJ2-7; D is perhaps TRBD1 (6 bases). Per the germline V gene, CDR1 is SEHNR and CDR2 is FQNEAQ (reference sequence). The germline V and J ends were trimmed by 4 bases and 2 bases, with 12 bases remaining between them. The CDR3 spans 14 residues. This CDR3 reads CASSSWTAPYEQYF. Written as DNA, the CDR3 is TGTGCCAGCAGCTCCTGGACAGCCCCCTACGAGCAGTACTTC.

J is TRBJ2-4 and V is TRBV30; no reliable D call. CDR3 length: 14 amino acids. Germline loops: CDR1 GTSNPN, CDR2 SVGIG (reference sequence). V was cut by 0 bases and J by 7 bases, with 13 bases left in between. The DNA of the CDR3 is TGTGCCTGGAGTGTAAGTAACTCCAGGAACATTCAGTACTTC. Amino acids: CAWSVSNSRNIQYF.

V is TRBV6-5 and J is TRBJ2-1, with no clear D. The length of the CDR3 is 12 residues. Germline assignment: CDR1 MNHEY and CDR2 SVGAGI. V was trimmed by 0 bases and J by 7 bases, leaving 4 bases between them. Here the CDR3 DNA reads TGTGCCAGCAGTTACTCGGATAATGAGCAGTTCTTC. The encoded protein is CASSYSDNEQFF.

This clone was observed a single time. V and J are TRBV7-2 and TRBJ1-5; D not resolved. Germline CDR1 is SGHTA and CDR2 is FQGNSA. V lost 4 bases to trimming and J lost 2 bases, with 6 bases between them. This CDR3 contains 13 residues. In DNA form, the CDR3 reads TGTGCCAGCAGCTCCTCGGGCAATCAGCCCCAGCATTTT. This gives the protein CASSSSGNQPQHF.

This clone is a singleton in its sample. The rearrangement joins TRBV5-5 to TRBJ1-4; maybe TRBD1 (6 bases). The CDR3 loop spans 13 amino acids. The V and J ends lost 4 bases and 7 bases respectively, with 11 bases between them. The germline CDR1 and CDR2 sequences are SGHKS and YYEKEE (reference sequence). The CDR3 DNA is TGTGCCAGCAGCCGGGCGACAGGTGAAAAACTGTTTTTT. This sequence encodes CASSRATGEKLFF.

As concerns this clone: At one end the junction does not follow the germline gene, possibly because of a read error. The chain employs TRBV5-1 and TRBJ2-4, with 7 bases aligning to TRBD2. From germline, CDR1 is SGHRS and CDR2 YFSETQ. This CDR3 region has 14 residues. The CDR3 coding sequence is TGCGCCAGCAGCTTTACGGCCTTGGCGGGAGAGGTACACTTC. Translation: CASSFTALAGEVHF. Variable domain in full (rest from reference TRBV5-1 and TRBJ2-4): KAGVTQTPRYLIKTRGQQVTLSCSPISGHRSVSWYQQTPGQGLQFLFEYFSETQRNKGNFPGRFSGRQFSNSRSEMNVSTLELGDSALYLCASSFTALAGEVHFGAGTRLSVL.

The V and J genes are TRBV6-5 and TRBJ2-7, with D uncertain. The CDR3 length is 11 residues. Germline lookup yields CDR1 MNHEY and CDR2 SVGAGI. V was shortened by 5 bases and J by 4 bases, with 6 bases between the two germline ends. DNA for the CDR3: TGTGCCAGCAGTGAATGGTACGAGCAGTACTTC. Its translation is CASSEWYEQYF.

This clone has a handful of counts. The chain combines TRBV10-1 with TRBJ2-7; D remains ambiguous. V lost 3 bases and J 4 bases, leaving 7 bases between the germline ends. The germline gives CDR1 WNHNN, CDR2 SYGVQD (reference sequence). CDR3 size: 12 residues. In DNA form, the CDR3 reads TGCGCCAGCAGTGAAAACAGATACGAGCAGTACTTC. It codes for CASSENRYEQYF.

The genes are TRBV6-5 and TRBJ2-7; TRBD2 matches at 7 bases. The V segment lost 4 bases and the J segment 2 bases; nucleotides outside the gene matches: 5. The CDR3 runs to 14 residues. Germline V gene data show CDR1 as MNHEY and CDR2 as SVGAGI. The CDR3 is CASSWGLTTYEQYF. CDR3 DNA: TGTGCCAGCAGTTGGGGACTAACGACCTACGAGCAGTACTTC.

The CDR3 loop is CASSPTLSGTQYF. The DNA of the CDR3 is TGTGCCAGCAGCCCCACCCTCTCGGGGACCCAGTACTTC. The chain carries TRBV5-8 and TRBJ2-5; D unresolved. The length of the CDR3 is 13 residues. Germline lookup yields CDR1 SGHTS and CDR2 YDEGEE. With 4 bases removed from V and 7 bases from J, the gap between germline ends came to 14 bases.

This clone was seen just once. Other DNA variants within this sample encode the same CDR3. This chain links TRBV5-1 with TRBJ2-2; D might be TRBD2 (7 bases). Germline V CDR1 and CDR2: SGHRS, YFSETQ. The CDR3 extends over 15 amino acids. Trimming took off 1 base at V and 4 bases at J, with 11 bases between the two ends. In nucleotides, the CDR3 is TGCGCCAGCAGCTTGACAGGGAGGGGCACCGGGGAGCTGTTTTTT. Its translation: CASSLTGRGTGELFF.

V is TRBV27 and J is TRBJ1-5; D ambiguous. The CDR3 is 14 amino acids. Per germline, CDR1 MNHEY and CDR2 SMNVEV (reference sequence). The V gene lost 4 bases and the J gene lost 0 bases, with 7 bases spanning the gap. CDR3 in amino acids: CASSWSYSNQPQHF. The CDR3 DNA sequence: TGTGCCAGCAGTTGGAGTTATAGCAATCAGCCCCAGCATTTT.

This clone was detected once. This chain uses TRBV5-1 with TRBJ2-2; no clear D. Trimming removed 4 bases from V and 6 bases from J, with 13 bases in between. CDR3 length: 14 amino acids. Germline V gene data show CDR1 as SGHRS and CDR2 as YFSETQ. CDR3 protein: CASSLNGVAGELFF. Written as DNA, the CDR3 is TGCGCCAGCAGCCTGAATGGCGTGGCCGGGGAGCTGTTTTTT. The whole variable domain, remainder taken from reference TRBV5-1 and TRBJ2-2, is KAGVTQTPRYLIKTRGQQVTLSCSPISGHRSVSWYQQTPGQGLQFLFEYFSETQRNKGNFPGRFSGRQFSNSRSEMNVSTLELGDSALYLCASSLNGVAGELFFGEGSRLTVL.

The CDR3 reads CASSLTGNEQYF. In nucleotides, the CDR3 is TGTGCCAGCAGTTTGACAGGGAACGAGCAGTACTTC. The chain is built from TRBV6-6 and TRBJ2-7; 7 nucleotides match TRBD1. In germline, CDR1 is MNHNY, CDR2 SVGAGI (reference sequence). J was trimmed by 5 bases and V by 4 bases; bases with no gene match: 2. This CDR3 spans 12 amino acids.

The V and J genes are TRBV7-2 and TRBJ2-1; 10 bases are a match to TRBD2. CDR3 length: 15 residues. The J segment lost 7 bases and the V segment lost 1 base, leaving 4 bases of the junction unmatched. Germline V lookup: CDR1 SGHTA, CDR2 FQGNSA. The CDR3 reads CASSLVSGGVNEQFF. The CDR3 coding sequence is TGTGCCAGCAGCTTAGTAAGCGGGGGGGTAAATGAGCAGTTCTTC.